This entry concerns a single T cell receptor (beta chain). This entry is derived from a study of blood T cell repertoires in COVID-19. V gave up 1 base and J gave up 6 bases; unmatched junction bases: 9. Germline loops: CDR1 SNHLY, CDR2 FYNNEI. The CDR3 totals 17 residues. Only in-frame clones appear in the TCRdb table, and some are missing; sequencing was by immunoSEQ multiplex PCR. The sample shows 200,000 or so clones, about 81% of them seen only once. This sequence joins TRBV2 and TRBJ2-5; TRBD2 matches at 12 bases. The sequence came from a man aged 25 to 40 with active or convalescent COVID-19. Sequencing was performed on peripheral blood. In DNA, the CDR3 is TGTGCCAGCAGTGAAGTGACTAGCGGGAGCTTACCGCAGACCCAGTACTTC. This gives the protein CASSEVTSGSLPQTQYF.